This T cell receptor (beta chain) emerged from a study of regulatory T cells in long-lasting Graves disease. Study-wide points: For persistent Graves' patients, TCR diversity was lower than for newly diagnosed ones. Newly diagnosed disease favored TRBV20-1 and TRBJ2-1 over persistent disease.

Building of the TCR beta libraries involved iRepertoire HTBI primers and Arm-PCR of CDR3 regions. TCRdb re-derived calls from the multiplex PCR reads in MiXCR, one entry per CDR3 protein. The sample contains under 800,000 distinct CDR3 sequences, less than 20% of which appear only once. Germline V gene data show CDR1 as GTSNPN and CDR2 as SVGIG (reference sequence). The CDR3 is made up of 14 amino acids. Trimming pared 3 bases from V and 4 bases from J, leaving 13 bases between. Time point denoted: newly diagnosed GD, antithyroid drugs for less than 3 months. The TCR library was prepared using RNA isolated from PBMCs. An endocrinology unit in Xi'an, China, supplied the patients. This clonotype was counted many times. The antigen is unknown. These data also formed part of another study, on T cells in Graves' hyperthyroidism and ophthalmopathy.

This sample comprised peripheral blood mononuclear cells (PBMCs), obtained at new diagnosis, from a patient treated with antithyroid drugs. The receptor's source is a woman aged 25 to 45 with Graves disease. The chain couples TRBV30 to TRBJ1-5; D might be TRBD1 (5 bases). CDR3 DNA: TGTGCCTGGAGCGAAGGGACGGCTAATCAGCCCCAGCATTTT. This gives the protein CAWSEGTANQPQHF.